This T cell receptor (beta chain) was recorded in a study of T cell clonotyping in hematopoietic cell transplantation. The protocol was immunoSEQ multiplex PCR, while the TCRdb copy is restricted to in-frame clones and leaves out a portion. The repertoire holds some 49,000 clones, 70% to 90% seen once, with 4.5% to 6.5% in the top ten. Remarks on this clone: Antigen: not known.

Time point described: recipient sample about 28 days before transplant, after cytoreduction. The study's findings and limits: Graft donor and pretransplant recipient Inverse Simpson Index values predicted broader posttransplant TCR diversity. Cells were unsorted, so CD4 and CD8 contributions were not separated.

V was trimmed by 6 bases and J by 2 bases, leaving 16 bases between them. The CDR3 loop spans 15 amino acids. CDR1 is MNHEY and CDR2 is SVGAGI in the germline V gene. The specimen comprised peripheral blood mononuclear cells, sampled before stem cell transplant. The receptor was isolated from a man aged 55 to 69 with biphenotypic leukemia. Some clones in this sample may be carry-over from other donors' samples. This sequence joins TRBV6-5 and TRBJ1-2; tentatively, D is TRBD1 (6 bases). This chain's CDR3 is CASRYNRARNYGYTF. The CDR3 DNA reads TGTGCCAGCAGGTATAACAGGGCAAGAAACTATGGCTACACCTTC.